These 15 T cell receptor beta chains were all obtained from the same sample, sequenced in a study of T cell responses to AZD1222 COVID-19 vaccine. Sequencing was performed with immunoSEQ multiplex PCR; in TCRdb, only in-frame clones are kept and a portion is missing. Of 60,000 to 70,000 clones in the sample, roughly 87% were seen once. Source: peripheral blood, taken on day 0 of AZD1222 vaccination. These receptors were obtained from an adult in good health.

The CDR3 DNA is TGTGCCAGCTCACCCAGGGGGCAGGGTAACGGTGGCTACACCTTC. Amino acid sequence: CASSPRGQGNGGYTF. The chain couples TRBV18 to TRBJ1-2, with 8 bases matching TRBD1. Germline trimming cut 3 bases from V and 7 bases from J; bases unmatched to any gene: 10. The CDR3 length is 15 residues. Germline V gives CDR1 KGHSH, CDR2 LQKENI.

The V gene is TRBV6-5, the J gene TRBJ2-1, with TRBD1 matching 7 bases. Germline V gene lookup returns CDR1 MNHEY and CDR2 SVGAGI. This CDR3 has 16 amino acids. Germline trimming cut 2 bases from V and 5 bases from J; bases unmatched to any gene: 9. The CDR3 region is CASSYGVRGYHNEQFF. Here the CDR3 DNA reads TGTGCCAGCAGTTACGGGGTCAGGGGGTACCACAATGAGCAGTTCTTC.

The chain couples TRBV25-1 to TRBJ2-1; D unresolved. Germline V gene data show CDR1 as MGHDK and CDR2 as SYGVNS. The length of the CDR3 is 15 residues. V was pared by 2 bases and J by 0 bases, with 8 bases between. The CDR3 protein is CASSEVRRSYNEQFF. The CDR3 bases are TGTGCCAGCAGTGAAGTTCGTCGCTCCTACAATGAGCAGTTCTTC.

This clone was seen just once. This CDR3 reads CASSFRLGQPQHF. DNA of the CDR3: TGTGCCAGCAGCTTCCGACTAGGACAGCCCCAGCATTTT. This sequence joins TRBV7-2 and TRBJ1-5; D is undetermined. The CDR3 length is 13 residues. Germline values: CDR1 SGHTA, CDR2 FQGNSA. V shed 3 bases and J shed 7 bases, with 10 bases lying between them.

The chain recombines TRBV2 with TRBJ1-5, with 10 bases lining up with TRBD1. With V trimmed by 7 bases and J by 6 bases, 6 bases remained unmatched. Germline CDR1 reads SNHLY; CDR2 reads FYNNEI. The CDR3 totals 14 residues. The chain's CDR3 is CASTQDRGTQPQHF. The CDR3 DNA is TGTGCCAGCACCCAGGACAGGGGGACTCAGCCCCAGCATTTT. Complete variable domain (other parts from reference TRBV2 and TRBJ1-5): EPEVTQTPSHQVTQMGQEVILRCVPISNHLYFYWYRQILGQKVEFLVSFYNNEISEKSEIFDDQFSVERPDGSNFTLKIRSTKLEDSAMYFCASTQDRGTQPQHFGDGTRLSIL.

This chain connects TRBV29-1 to TRBJ1-1, with D perhaps matching TRBD1 (6 bases). V dropped 8 bases and J dropped 4 bases, with 14 bases sitting between them. The CDR3 is 12 amino acids. Germline V gene sequence: CDR1 SQVTM, CDR2 ANQGSEA. The CDR3 protein is CSFAGAGTEAFF. DNA of the CDR3: TGCAGCTTTGCAGGGGCCGGCACTGAAGCTTTCTTT.

J is TRBJ1-5 and V is TRBV7-9, with TRBD1 matching 9 bases. CDR1 is SEHNR and CDR2 is FQNEAQ in the germline V gene (reference sequence). Germline trimming cut 5 bases from V and 6 bases from J; bases unmatched to any gene: 5. The CDR3 totals 14 residues. CDR3 protein: CASSGQGLSQPQHF. The CDR3 nucleotides are TGTGCCAGCAGCGGACAGGGGTTAAGTCAGCCCCAGCATTTT.

The chain employs TRBV19 and TRBJ2-1; D perhaps matches TRBD1 (6 bases). V was shortened by 7 bases and J by 5 bases, with 15 bases between the two germline ends. CDR3 length equals 14 residues. Germline V gives CDR1 LNHDA, CDR2 SQIVND (reference sequence). DNA of the CDR3: TGTGCCAGTAATCACAGGGTTCGGGACAATGAGCAGTTCTTC. Its translation is CASNHRVRDNEQFF. The whole variable domain, remainder taken from reference TRBV19 and TRBJ2-1, is DGGITQSPKYLFRKEGQNVTLSCEQNLNHDAMYWYRQDPGQGLRLIYYSQIVNDFQKGDIAEGYSVSREKKESFPLTVTSAQKNPTAFYLCASNHRVRDNEQFFGPGTRLTVL.

This clone was seen a handful of times. The chain uses TRBV19 and TRBJ1-6, with D maybe TRBD1 (5 bases). The CDR3 has 16 residues. CDR1 LNHDA and CDR2 SQIVND come from the germline V gene (reference sequence). Trimming took 5 bases from V and 7 from J, leaving 18 bases between them. This CDR3 reads CASSEPWGRTNSPLHF. The DNA of the CDR3 is TGTGCCAGTAGTGAACCCTGGGGCAGAACCAATTCACCCCTCCACTTT.

The V gene is TRBV10-2, the J gene TRBJ2-5; 12 bases line up with TRBD1. CDR1 is WSHSY, CDR2 SAAADI, per germline. The CDR3 loop spans 17 amino acids. V shed 4 bases, J shed 5 bases, and the junction held 11 bases outside the gene matches. The CDR3 region is CASSGGTGGWVGETQYF. The CDR3 DNA sequence: TGCGCCAGCAGTGGCGGGACAGGGGGCTGGGTTGGGGAGACCCAGTACTTC.

J is TRBJ1-1 and V is TRBV5-1, with D possibly matching TRBD1 (6 bases). The ends were cut back, 0 bases at V and 1 base at J, with 13 bases in the middle. The CDR3 has 16 amino acids. In germline, CDR1 is SGHRS, CDR2 YFSETQ. The CDR3 loop is CASSLGQGTRNTEAFF. CDR3 DNA sequence: TGCGCCAGCAGCTTGGGGCAGGGGACCAGGAACACTGAAGCTTTCTTT.

This sequence joins TRBV6-1 and TRBJ1-1, with 7 bases that match TRBD1. With V trimmed by 2 bases and J by 0 bases, 3 bases remained unmatched. Germline V gene sequence: CDR1 MNHNS, CDR2 SASEGT. There are 15 residues in the CDR3. The CDR3: CASSEPGQMNTEAFF. CDR3 nucleotides: TGTGCCAGCAGTGAACCGGGACAGATGAACACTGAAGCTTTCTTT.

V is TRBV5-1 and J is TRBJ1-2; D gene uncertain. The V and J ends lost 2 bases and 4 bases respectively, with 9 bases between them. The CDR3 runs to 13 residues. Germline V gene sequence: CDR1 SGHRS, CDR2 YFSETQ. CDR3 sequence: CASSFEGIYGYTF. In DNA, the CDR3 is TGCGCCAGCAGCTTCGAGGGAATCTATGGCTACACCTTC.

The genes are TRBV28 and TRBJ1-5, with unresolved D. The length of the CDR3 is 13 residues. Germline values: CDR1 MDHEN, CDR2 SYDVKM. Trimming stripped 8 bases from V and 3 bases from J, with 11 bases between. CDR3 sequence reads: CASVTGYNQPQHF. CDR3 nucleotide sequence: TGTGCCAGCGTTACGGGGTACAATCAGCCCCAGCATTTT.

The rearrangement joins TRBV7-3 to TRBJ2-1; weak D call: TRBD2 (5 bases). Deletions cut 5 bases from V and 7 bases from J, with 15 bases between. CDR3 size: 14 residues. The germline CDR1 and CDR2 sequences are SGHTA and FQGTGA. Here the CDR3 reads CASSPREGWNEQFF. CDR3 DNA: TGTGCCAGCAGCCCCCGAGAGGGTTGGAATGAGCAGTTCTTC.